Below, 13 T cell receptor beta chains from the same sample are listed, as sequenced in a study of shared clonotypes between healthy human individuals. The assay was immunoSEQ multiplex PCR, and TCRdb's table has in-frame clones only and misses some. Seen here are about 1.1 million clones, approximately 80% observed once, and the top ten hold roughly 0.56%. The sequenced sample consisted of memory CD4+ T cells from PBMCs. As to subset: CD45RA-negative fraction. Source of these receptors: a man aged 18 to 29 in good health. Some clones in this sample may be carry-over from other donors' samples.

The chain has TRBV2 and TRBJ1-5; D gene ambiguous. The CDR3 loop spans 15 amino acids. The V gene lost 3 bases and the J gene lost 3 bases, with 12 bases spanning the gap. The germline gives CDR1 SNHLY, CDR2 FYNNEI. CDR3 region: CASSDLGQINQPQHF. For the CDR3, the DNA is TGTGCCAGCAGTGACTTGGGCCAAATCAATCAGCCCCAGCATTTT. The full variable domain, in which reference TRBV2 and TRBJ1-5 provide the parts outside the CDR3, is EPEVTQTPSHQVTQMGQEVILRCVPISNHLYFYWYRQILGQKVEFLVSFYNNEISEKSEIFDDQFSVERPDGSNFTLKIRSTKLEDSAMYFCASSDLGQINQPQHFGDGTRLSIL.

DNA for the CDR3: TGTGCCAGCACACGGGGGATTGGGGAAGCTTTCTTT. Translated, it gives CASTRGIGEAFF. The chain is built from TRBV6-1 and TRBJ1-1; D is possibly TRBD1 (5 bases). Trimming removed 7 bases at V and 8 bases at J, with 14 bases between. This CDR3 comprises 12 residues. Germline assignment: CDR1 MNHNS and CDR2 SASEGT.

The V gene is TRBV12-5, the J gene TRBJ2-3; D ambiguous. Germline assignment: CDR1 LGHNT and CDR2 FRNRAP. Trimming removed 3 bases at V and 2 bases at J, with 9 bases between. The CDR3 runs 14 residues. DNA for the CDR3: TGTGCTAGTGGTTTAACGGCGGCCACAGATACGCAGTATTTT. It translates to CASGLTAATDTQYF.

The CDR3: CASSSGRDLYGYTF. The CDR3 bases are TGTGCCAGCAGCTCGGGACGGGACCTCTATGGCTACACCTTC. The V call is TRBV7-6, the J call TRBJ1-2, with D possibly matching TRBD1 (5 bases). The CDR3 covers 14 residues. Deletions cut 4 bases from V and 4 bases from J, with 13 bases between. The germline gives CDR1 SGHVS, CDR2 FNYEAQ. The full variable domain, completed using reference TRBV7-6 and TRBJ1-2, is GAGVSQSPRYKVTKRGQDVALRCDPISGHVSLYWYRQALGQGPEFLTYFNYEAQQDKSGLPNDRFSAERPEGSISTLTIQRTEQRDSAMYRCASSSGRDLYGYTFGSGTRLTVV.

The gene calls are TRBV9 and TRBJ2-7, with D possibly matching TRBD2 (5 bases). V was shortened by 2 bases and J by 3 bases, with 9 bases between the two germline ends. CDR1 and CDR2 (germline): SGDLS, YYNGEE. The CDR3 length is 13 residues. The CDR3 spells CASSVRENYEQYF. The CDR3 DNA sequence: TGTGCCAGCAGCGTTCGGGAAAACTACGAGCAGTACTTC. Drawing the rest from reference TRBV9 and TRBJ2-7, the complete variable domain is DSGVTQTPKHLITATGQRVTLRCSPRSGDLSVYWYQQSLDQGLQFLIQYYNGEERAKGNILERFSAQQFPDLHSELNLSSLELGDSALYFCASSVRENYEQYFGPGTRLTVT.

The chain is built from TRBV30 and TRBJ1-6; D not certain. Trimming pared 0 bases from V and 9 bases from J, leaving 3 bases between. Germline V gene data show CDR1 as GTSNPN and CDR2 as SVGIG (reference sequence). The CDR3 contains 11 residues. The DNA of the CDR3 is TGTGCCTGGAGTGTGAGTTCACCCCTCCACTTT. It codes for CAWSVSSPLHF.

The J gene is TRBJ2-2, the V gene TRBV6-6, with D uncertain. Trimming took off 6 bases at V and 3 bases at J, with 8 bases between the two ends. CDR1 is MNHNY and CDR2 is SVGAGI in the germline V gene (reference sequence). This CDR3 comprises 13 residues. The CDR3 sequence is CASSYADTGELFF. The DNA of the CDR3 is TGTGCCAGCAGCTATGCGGACACCGGGGAGCTGTTTTTT.

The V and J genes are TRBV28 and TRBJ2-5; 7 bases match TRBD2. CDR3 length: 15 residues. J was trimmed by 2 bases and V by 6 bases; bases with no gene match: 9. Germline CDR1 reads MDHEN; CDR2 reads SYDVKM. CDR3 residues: CASSPPRGLQETQYF. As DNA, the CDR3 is TGTGCCAGCAGCCCTCCTCGGGGACTACAAGAGACCCAGTACTTC. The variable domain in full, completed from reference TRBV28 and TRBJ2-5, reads DVKVTQSSRYLVKRTGEKVFLECVQDMDHENMFWYRQDPGLGLRLIYFSYDVKMKEKGDIPEGYSVSREKKERFSLILESASTNQTSMYLCASSPPRGLQETQYFGPGTRLLVL.

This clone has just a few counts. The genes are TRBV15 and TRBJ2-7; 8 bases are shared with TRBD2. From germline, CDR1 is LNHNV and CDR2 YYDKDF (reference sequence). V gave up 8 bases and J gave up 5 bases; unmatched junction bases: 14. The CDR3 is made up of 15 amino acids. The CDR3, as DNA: TGTGCCACCGAGCGGCCCAGCGGGAGTAGAAACGAGCAGTACTTC. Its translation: CATERPSGSRNEQYF.

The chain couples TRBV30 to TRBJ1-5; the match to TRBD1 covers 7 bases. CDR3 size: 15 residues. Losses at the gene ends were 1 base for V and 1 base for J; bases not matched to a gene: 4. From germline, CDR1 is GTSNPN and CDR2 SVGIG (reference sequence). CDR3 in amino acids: CAWSAPGGSNQPQHF. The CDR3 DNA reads TGTGCCTGGAGTGCCCCAGGGGGAAGCAATCAGCCCCAGCATTTT.

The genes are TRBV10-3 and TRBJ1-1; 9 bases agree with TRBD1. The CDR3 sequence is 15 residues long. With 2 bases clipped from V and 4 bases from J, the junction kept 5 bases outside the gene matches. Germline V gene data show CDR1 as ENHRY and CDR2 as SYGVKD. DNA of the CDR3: TGTGCCATCAGTGAGGGGGGACAGGGAATCACTGAAGCTTTCTTT. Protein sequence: CAISEGGQGITEAFF.

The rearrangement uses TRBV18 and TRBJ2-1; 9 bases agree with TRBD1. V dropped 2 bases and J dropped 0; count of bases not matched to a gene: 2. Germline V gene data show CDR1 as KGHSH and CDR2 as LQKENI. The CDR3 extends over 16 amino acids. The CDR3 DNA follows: TGTGCCAGCTCACCAGGGACAGGGCTCTCCTACAATGAGCAGTTCTTC. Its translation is CASSPGTGLSYNEQFF.

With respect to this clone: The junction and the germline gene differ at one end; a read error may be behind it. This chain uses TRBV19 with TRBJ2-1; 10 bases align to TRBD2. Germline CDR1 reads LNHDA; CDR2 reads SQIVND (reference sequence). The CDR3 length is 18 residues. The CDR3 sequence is CASGIGGASGRDLDEQFF. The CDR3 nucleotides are TGTGCCAGTGGTATAGGGGGGGCTAGCGGGAGAGATTTGGATGAGCAGTTCTTC.